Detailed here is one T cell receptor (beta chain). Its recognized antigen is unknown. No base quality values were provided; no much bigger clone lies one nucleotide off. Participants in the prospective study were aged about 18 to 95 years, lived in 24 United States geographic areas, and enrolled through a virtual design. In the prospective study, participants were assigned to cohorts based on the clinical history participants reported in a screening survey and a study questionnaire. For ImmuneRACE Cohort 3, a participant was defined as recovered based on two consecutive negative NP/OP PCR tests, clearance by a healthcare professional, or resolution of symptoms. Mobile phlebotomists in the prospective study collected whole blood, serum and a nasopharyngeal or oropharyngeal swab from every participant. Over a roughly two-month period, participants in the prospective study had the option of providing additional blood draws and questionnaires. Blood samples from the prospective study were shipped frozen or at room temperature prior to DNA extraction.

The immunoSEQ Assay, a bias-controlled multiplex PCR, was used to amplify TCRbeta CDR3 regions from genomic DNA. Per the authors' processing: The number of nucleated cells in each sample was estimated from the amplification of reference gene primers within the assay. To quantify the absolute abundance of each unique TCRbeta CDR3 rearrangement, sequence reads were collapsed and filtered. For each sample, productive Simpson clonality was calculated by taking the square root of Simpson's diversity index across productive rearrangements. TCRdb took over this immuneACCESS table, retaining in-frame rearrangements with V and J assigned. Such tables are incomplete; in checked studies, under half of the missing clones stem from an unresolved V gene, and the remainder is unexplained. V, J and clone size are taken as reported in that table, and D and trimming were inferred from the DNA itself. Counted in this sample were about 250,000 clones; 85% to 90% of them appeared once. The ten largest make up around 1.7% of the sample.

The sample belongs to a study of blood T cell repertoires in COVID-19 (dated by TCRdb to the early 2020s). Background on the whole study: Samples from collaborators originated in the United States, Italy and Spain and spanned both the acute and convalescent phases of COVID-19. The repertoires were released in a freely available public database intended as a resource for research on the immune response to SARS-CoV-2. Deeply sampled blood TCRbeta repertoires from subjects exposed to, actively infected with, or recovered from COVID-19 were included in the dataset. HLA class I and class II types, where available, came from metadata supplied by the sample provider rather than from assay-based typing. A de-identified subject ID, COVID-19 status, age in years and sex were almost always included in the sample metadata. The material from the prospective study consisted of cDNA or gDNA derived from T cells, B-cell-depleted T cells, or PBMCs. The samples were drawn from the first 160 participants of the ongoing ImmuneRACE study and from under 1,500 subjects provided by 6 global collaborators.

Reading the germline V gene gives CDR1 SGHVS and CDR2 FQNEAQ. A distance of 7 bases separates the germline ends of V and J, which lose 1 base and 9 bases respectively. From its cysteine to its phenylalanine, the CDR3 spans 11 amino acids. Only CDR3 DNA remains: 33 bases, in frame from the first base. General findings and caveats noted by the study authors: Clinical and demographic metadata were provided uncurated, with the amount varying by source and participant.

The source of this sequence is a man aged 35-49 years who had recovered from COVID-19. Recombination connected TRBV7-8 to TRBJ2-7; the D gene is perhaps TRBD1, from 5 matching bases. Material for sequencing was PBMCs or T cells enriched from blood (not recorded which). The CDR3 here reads CASSLGGAQYF. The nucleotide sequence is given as TGTGCCAGCAGCTTAGGGGGCGCGCAGTACTTC.